A selection of T cell receptor beta chains follows, all from one sample in a study of blood T cell repertoires in COVID-19. Assay: immunoSEQ multiplex PCR; the TCRdb copy retains only in-frame clones and omits some. The profile shows a few hundred thousand clones, just under 90% of them singletons. The sample taken for sequencing was PBMCs or T cells enriched from blood (not recorded which). The source is a young man who had recovered from COVID-19. The CDR3 runs from the conserved cysteine through the conserved F or W. Fields, in order: D gene, V gene, CDR3 protein. A D gene is named only where the DNA matches it firmly.

>NA|TRBV27
CASSSLTGLRNEKLFF
>NA|TRBV7-8
CASRSSLNTEAFF
>NA|TRBV19
CASSTRQTNTGELFF
>NA|TRBV4-3
CASSQATAGSGANVLTF
>NA|TRBV19
CASYGNGQGSNQPQHF
>NA|TRBV4-1
CASRGGTNSYNEQFF
>TRBD2|TRBV5-1
CASSLSGGPGNEQFF
>NA|TRBV3-1/TRBV3-2
CASSQVIKGVYGYTF
>TRBD1|TRBV9
CASSRTGYGNQPQHF
>TRBD2|TRBV5-4
CASSMGLRGSSYEQYF
>TRBD1|TRBV7-9
CASSRTGLGEKLFF
>TRBD1|TRBV7-2
CASSLRQGSYQKLFF
>NA|TRBV7-9
CASSSTNYGYTF
>NA|TRBV4-3
CASSQDLTGDQPQHF
>TRBD1|TRBV5-5
CASSSGGDYGYTF